The 9 T cell receptor beta chains listed next were all sequenced from one sample in a study of blood T cell repertoires in COVID-19 (dated by TCRdb to the early 2020s). Preparation of the library involved the immunoSEQ multiplex PCR assay. The table comes from immuneACCESS by way of TCRdb, which keeps in-frame sequences with V and J called. Part of the clones is missing from these tables; in studies checked, under half for an unresolved V gene and the rest for unknown reasons. Present in this sample are just under 80,000 clones, approximately 78% of which were seen just once. Around a third of the sample rests with the top ten. Sequencing used peripheral blood. These receptor sequences come from a woman aged 70-85 years with acute or convalescent COVID-19.

This clone was detected once. The chain links TRBV6-1 to TRBJ2-2, with D possibly TRBD2 on 6 matching bases. V lost 4 bases and J lost 2, with 14 bases in between. The CDR3 has 16 residues. Germline assignment: CDR1 MNHNS and CDR2 SASEGT. This CDR3 is CASSGIAEVNTGELFF. The CDR3 DNA follows: TGTGCCAGCAGTGGAATAGCGGAGGTAAACACCGGGGAGCTGTTTTTT.

The chain carries TRBV18 and TRBJ1-4; 8 bases agree with TRBD1. The CDR3 runs to 16 residues. J gave up 4 bases and V 3 bases, and 7 bases lay outside the gene matches. Per germline, CDR1 KGHSH and CDR2 LQKENI. DNA of the CDR3: TGTGCCAGCTCACCGGACAGGGTCGTGCTTAATGAAAAACTGTTTTTT. This codes for CASSPDRVVLNEKLFF.

CDR3: CASHSAGYARMGQKLFF. The CDR3, as DNA: TGTGCCAGCCACTCGGCAGGGTACGCGCGAATGGGGCAAAAACTGTTTTTT. J is TRBJ1-4 and V is TRBV2; D possibly corresponds to TRBD1 (5 bases). V shed 8 bases and J shed 9 bases, with 28 bases lying between them. CDR3 size: 17 residues. Per germline, CDR1 SNHLY and CDR2 FYNNEI.

Only one count was recorded for this clone. V and J are TRBV6-5 and TRBJ2-5, with a tentative D call TRBD2 (6 bases). This CDR3 is built from 15 residues. The germline V gene encodes CDR1 MNHEY and CDR2 SVGAGI. Deletions cut 2 bases from V and 0 bases from J, with 10 bases between. The CDR3 here is CASSYGGSNQETQYF. DNA of the CDR3: TGTGCCAGCAGTTACGGGGGGTCGAACCAAGAGACCCAGTACTTC.

The chain joins TRBV7-9 to TRBJ1-1; 7 bases line up with TRBD1. V dropped 6 bases and J dropped 3; count of bases not matched to a gene: 4. This CDR3 region has 13 residues. Germline CDR1 and CDR2: SEHNR and FQNEAQ (reference sequence). CDR3 sequence: CASSLDRHTEAFF. The CDR3 DNA sequence: TGTGCCAGCAGTCTGGACAGGCACACTGAAGCTTTCTTT.

The chain carries TRBV7-9 and TRBJ2-7; TRBD1 matches at 7 bases. V trimming: 6 bases; J trimming: 2 bases; junction bases outside the gene matches: 13. Per the germline V gene, CDR1 is SEHNR and CDR2 is FQNEAQ (reference sequence). CDR3 length: 16 residues. The DNA of the CDR3 is TGTGCCAGCAGGCGTACAGGGGCGCCAAGTGCCTACGAGCAGTACTTC. Protein product: CASRRTGAPSAYEQYF.

This rearrangement joins TRBV18 to TRBJ1-1; TRBD1 is a possible D gene (5 bases). V lost 2 bases, J lost 5 bases, and 15 bases lay in between. Germline V lookup: CDR1 KGHSH, CDR2 LQKENI. This CDR3 has 15 amino acids. The CDR3 bases are TGTGCCAGCTCACCATTCTCGGCAGGGCAAACTGAAGCTTTCTTT. It translates to CASSPFSAGQTEAFF.

This clone was counted a single time. The genes are TRBV7-9 and TRBJ2-1; 9 nucleotides agree with TRBD2. With V trimmed by 8 bases and J by 4 bases, 9 bases remained unmatched. CDR3 length: 15 amino acids. CDR1 SEHNR and CDR2 FQNEAQ come from the germline V gene (reference sequence). For the CDR3, the DNA is TGTGCCAGCCTCAAGGCTAGCGGGACGTACAATGAGCAGTTCTTC. It is translated as CASLKASGTYNEQFF.

The chain combines TRBV7-2 with TRBJ2-1; 14 bases agree with TRBD2. The germline CDR1 and CDR2 sequences are SGHTA and FQGNSA. The CDR3 loop spans 18 amino acids. Trimming cost V 3 bases and J 0 bases; bases outside gene matches: 4. CDR3 loop: CASSLGLAGAGSYNEQFF. The DNA for the CDR3 is TGTGCCAGCAGCTTGGGACTAGCGGGAGCGGGCTCCTACAATGAGCAGTTCTTC.